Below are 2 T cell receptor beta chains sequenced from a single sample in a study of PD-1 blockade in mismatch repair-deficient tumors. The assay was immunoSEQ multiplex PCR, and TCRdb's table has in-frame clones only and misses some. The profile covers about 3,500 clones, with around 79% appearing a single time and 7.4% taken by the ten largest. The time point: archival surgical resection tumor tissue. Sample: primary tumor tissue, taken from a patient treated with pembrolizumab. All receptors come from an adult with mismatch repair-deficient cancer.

The CDR3 spells CAISGGTFVDTEAFF. The CDR3 DNA follows: TGTGCCATCTCAGGCGGGACCTTTGTGGACACTGAAGCTTTCTTT. The chain links TRBV10-3 to TRBJ1-1; D might be TRBD1 (5 bases). The length of the CDR3 is 15 residues. From germline, CDR1 is ENHRY and CDR2 SYGVKD. V lost 8 bases and J 3 bases, leaving 19 bases between the germline ends.

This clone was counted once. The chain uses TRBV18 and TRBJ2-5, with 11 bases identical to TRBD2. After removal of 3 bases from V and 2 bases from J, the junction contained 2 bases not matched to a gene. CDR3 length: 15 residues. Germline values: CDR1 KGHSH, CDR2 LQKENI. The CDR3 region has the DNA TGTGCCAGCTCACCGGGACTAGCGGTTCAAGAGACCCAGTACTTC. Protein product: CASSPGLAVQETQYF.